This T cell receptor (beta chain) was identified during a study of shared clonotypes between healthy human individuals (dated by TCRdb to the early 2020s). Some background on the complete study: A few men and a couple of women, aged 18 to 49 years, made up the cohort. Blood TCR repertoires of five healthy adults were deeply sequenced to estimate repertoire size and the extent of clonotype sharing between individuals. For each donor, CD4 naive and CD4 memory were each given three plates, CD8 naive was given two plates, and CD8 memory was given one plate. Leukapheresis yielded between about 0.85 and 10 billion PBMCs per donor. Libraries were prepared and TCR repertoires were sequenced by different laboratories using diverse techniques, in order to increase sequencing depth and limit assay-specific biases.

Using the deep immunoSEQ assay, multiplex PCR amplified TCR CDR3 regions from genomic DNA. Extracted genomic DNA from each cell subset was spread evenly across all wells of several immunoSEQ 96-well plates, with each plate serving as a replicate. Each replicate PCR for sorted subsets received about 220 ng genomic DNA, equal to roughly 30,000 T cell genomes. Purified libraries were measured with a Qubit 3.0 fluorometer, size-checked on a Bioanalyzer 2100, and measured again with the KAPA Library Quantification kit. Every immunoSEQ 96-well plate was sequenced on a dedicated single-read 150-cycle Illumina NextSeq 550 flow cell. Regarding the original processing steps: Because the immunoSEQ output included only junctional sequences and no quality scores, the filtering could not be the same as the filtering used for full-length reads. Sequences were annotated with PyIR, a Python wrapper for IgBLAST v1.9, using IMGT germline references to assign V/J genes and CDR3. Reads were filtered out if the reads had weak V/J assignments (E-value above 1e-6), no CDR3, stop codons, out-of-frame junctions, or ambiguous translated residues. V3J clonotypes were defined by identical inferred V gene, J gene, and CDR3 amino acid sequence. The percentage overlap between two repertoires was calculated by dividing the number of shared unique clonotypes by the size of the smaller repertoire. RTK rarefaction, the Chao1 estimator, and Recon v2.1 estimates of unobserved clonotypes were used to assess repertoire richness. OLGA was used to compute generation probabilities for all TCRbeta clonotypes that the gDNA method yielded from a few donors. Drawn from immuneACCESS, this table holds only the in-frame rearrangements with V and J called that TCRdb kept. Clones are partly lost; checked studies trace under half to an unresolved V gene and leave the rest unexplained. V and J calls and clone size are copied from that table; D and trimming were computed from the DNA. The sample records 950,000 to 1,300,000 clones, about 70% of which are singletons. Roughly 1.5% of the sample belongs to the ten largest clones.

The donors were healthy, HIV-negative adults with no recently reported acute infections or vaccinations. Every donor was a Caucasian adult living in Nashville, Tennessee, USA. CD4+ T cells were enriched by magnetic negative selection; naive cells were then positively selected on CD45RA, and the negative fraction formed the memory subset. After blood collection by leukapheresis, PBMCs were isolated using Ficoll-Histopaque density gradient centrifugation and then cryopreserved in the vapor phase of liquid nitrogen. Analytical flow cytometry was used to check the purity and quantity of each magnetically sorted T cell population. Genomic DNA was isolated from every sorted fraction and measured by UV absorbance on a Nanodrop 2000c. Overall results and qualifications from the work: Higher generation probabilities were observed for clonotypes shared by all four sorted-subset donors than for non-shared clonotypes. Pairwise subsampling led to the expectation that sequencing depth would affect the degree of clonotype sharing among donors. Because the study included a small number of donors, the genetic and exposure-history diversity represented was limited. Approximately 5% of naive CD4, roughly 3.5% of naive CD8, about 2.5% of memory CD4, and 0.35% to 0.4% of memory CD8 clonotypes were shared across several donors. Larger estimated clonotype richness was generally found for naive subsets than for memory subsets. Sampling was limited to blood, and TCR repertoires in tissue likely differ from TCR repertoires in blood. Incomplete sequencing was indicated by rarefaction of sorted-subset datasets, despite the large sequencing depth.

With regard to this clone: The antigen this receptor binds is unknown. No much larger clonotype is one base removed from it; base qualities were not supplied.

Counted from cysteine to phenylalanine, this CDR3 has 17 amino acids. Only the CDR3 part of the read is kept: 51 bases, read in frame from the first base. Compared with germline, V lacks 6 bases and J lacks 7 bases; bases without a gene match: 16. The germline V gene (reference sequence) specifies MNHEY as CDR1 and SMNVEV as CDR2. The source of this sequence is a man between 18 and 35 years old in good health. The chain is made from TRBV27 and TRBJ2-1; 9 junctional bases match TRBD2. The specimen sequenced was memory CD4+ T cells sorted from blood. Per the publication, the cell subset or site label means: CD45RA-negative fraction. Here the CDR3 is given as CASRSYSGTSRSNEQFF. The DNA reads TGTGCCAGCAGATCCTATTCCGGGACTAGCCGATCAAATGAGCAGTTCTTC.